This T cell receptor beta chain came from a study of tumor-infiltrating lymphocytes in primary liver carcinoma. Study details: Tumor stage was T1-T3 N0M0, and tumor size was roughly 4 to 10 cm across.

Unsorted whole blood yielded the blood RNA, and germline DNA was also extracted. Presurgery, roughly 4 milliliters of peripheral blood were collected. Study-level points and caveats: The study used bulk unsorted samples and so did not compare CD4+ and CD8+ repertoires. Blood's top-250-clone fraction was significantly lower than that of tumors (p = 0.039).

From roughly 0.55 ug of total RNA, TCR beta-specific cDNA was reverse-transcribed using a constant-region primer. TCR beta libraries came from three nested multiplex PCR rounds using slightly modified ARM-PCR. Running 10 cycles apiece, the first two PCR rounds relied on TRBV1-TRBV30 forward primers together with a C-beta reverse primer. TCRdb reprocessed the multiplex PCR reads via MiXCR and lists one record per CDR3 protein. The table records a few hundred thousand distinct CDR3 sequences, 45% to 70% of them present only once. V was trimmed by 7 bases and J by 4 bases, leaving 13 bases between them. There are 14 residues in the CDR3. Germline loops: CDR1 MNHEY, CDR2 SVGAGI. A note on this clonotype: Its target is not known.

This chain joins TRBV6-5 and TRBJ2-2, with D perhaps matching TRBD2 (6 bases). The sequenced sample was peripheral blood. The sequence was obtained from a woman in her 30s with primary liver carcinoma and hepatitis B virus infection. The CDR3 region has the DNA TGTGCCAGCAAGAGATCGGGGGTCACCGGGGAGCTGTTTTTT. The encoded protein is CASKRSGVTGELFF.